The rows below give T cell receptor beta chains drawn from one sample of a study of T cell changes during pregnancy in multiple sclerosis. Profiling relied on immunoSEQ multiplex PCR, and the TCRdb table lists in-frame clones only, not all of them. The sample has tens of thousands of clones, about nine tenths seen once. The sample consisted of peripheral blood, taken in the third trimester of pregnancy. The receptors come from a female donor in good health, enrolled as a control in a pregnancy study. The CDR3 runs from the conserved cysteine through the conserved F or W. A D gene is named only where the DNA matches it firmly.

DNA	CDR3	V	J	length	D
TGTGCCAGCAGCTTAGCGCGCATGACACCTGAAGCTTTCTTT	CASSLARMTPEAFF	TRBV7-8	TRBJ1-1	14	-
TGCGCCAGCAGCCGGCAGGACTTCTATGGCTACACCTTC	CASSRQDFYGYTF	TRBV5-1	TRBJ1-2	13	-
TGCGCCAGCAGCTTGTGGGGGCGAACTGAAGCTTTCTTT	CASSLWGRTEAFF	TRBV5-1	TRBJ1-1	13	-
TGTGCCACCAGAGGGTCAGGAGGTCGTAGCAATGAGCAGTTCTTC	CATRGSGGRSNEQFF	TRBV27	TRBJ2-1	15	-
TGTGCCAGTGGGGACAGGGAAAAACTGTTTTTT	CASGDREKLFF	TRBV2	TRBJ1-4	11	TRBD1
TGCGCCAGCAGCCGAGGGGACAGGGGCAATGGCTACACCTTC	CASSRGDRGNGYTF	TRBV5-1	TRBJ1-2	14	TRBD1
TGTGCCTGGGGATTCTCGGGACAGGGCCATGGCTACACCTTC	CAWGFSGQGHGYTF	TRBV30	TRBJ1-2	14	TRBD1
TGTGCCAGCTTACGGACAGGATCGAACACCGGGGAGCTGTTTTTT	CASLRTGSNTGELFF	TRBV18	TRBJ2-2	15	TRBD1
TGTGCCAGCAGCACCCCCACCGGCGAGCAGTACTTC	CASSTPTGEQYF	TRBV28	TRBJ2-7	12	-
TGTGCCAGCACCGGGGGACAGAGCTATGGCTACACCTTC	CASTGGQSYGYTF	TRBV27	TRBJ1-2	13	TRBD1
TGTGCCAGCAGTCCCCGGACTAGCGGGGGTGAGCAGTTCTTC	CASSPRTSGGEQFF	TRBV27	TRBJ2-1	14	TRBD2
TGTGCCAGCAGCTTGGTGTGGGGAGGACAAGAGACCCAGTACTTC	CASSLVWGGQETQYF	TRBV5-6	TRBJ2-5	15	-
TGTGCCAGCAGGAAGACAGGCACAGATACGCAGTATTTT	CASRKTGTDTQYF	TRBV6-5	TRBJ2-3	13	-
TGCGCCAGCAGCTTGGGACTAGCGGGGACCATGAACACCGGGGAGCTGTTTTTT	CASSLGLAGTMNTGELFF	TRBV5-1	TRBJ2-2	18	TRBD2
TGTGCCAGCAGTTACGCGGGGGGGACCTATGGCTACACCTTC	CASSYAGGTYGYTF	TRBV6-5	TRBJ1-2	14	-
TGTGCCAGCAGTGCGTTTTCTCCAGGGGACCATGGCTACACCTTC	CASSAFSPGDHGYTF	TRBV2	TRBJ1-2	15	-
TGTGCCAGCAGTCTACACAGGGGCCTAAACACTGAAGCTTTCTTT	CASSLHRGLNTEAFF	TRBV28	TRBJ1-1	15	TRBD1
TGTGCCAGCTCACCGACAGGGGGTAACTATGGCTACACCTTC	CASSPTGGNYGYTF	TRBV18	TRBJ1-2	14	TRBD1
TGTGCCTGGAGTCCCATAGCGGGGGGCAACGAGCAGTACTTC	CAWSPIAGGNEQYF	TRBV30	TRBJ2-7	14	TRBD2